Shown below are 32 T cell receptor beta chains from a single sample sequenced in a study of cytomegalovirus exposure and HLA in healthy donors. Use of 60 Vbeta and 13 Jbeta primers characterized the PCR. The data were produced by immunoSEQ multiplex PCR, yet TCRdb's version contains in-frame clones alone and is incomplete. Of over 150,000 clones in the sample, approximately 81% are singletons; the top ten hold roughly 1.4%. Material for sequencing was PBMCs. The receptors were sampled from a man aged 18 to 30 in good health and CMV-seronegative.

This chain links TRBV18 with TRBJ2-3, with 12 nucleotides matching TRBD2. Germline loops: CDR1 KGHSH, CDR2 LQKENI. This CDR3 is 17 amino acids long. With V trimmed by 6 bases and J by 3 bases, 10 bases remained unmatched. CDR3 protein: CASSEASGRGPTDTQYF. The DNA for the CDR3 is TGTGCCAGCTCGGAGGCTAGCGGGAGGGGACCTACAGATACGCAGTATTTT.

J is TRBJ1-5 and V is TRBV19; tentative D call: TRBD1 (5 bases). The CDR3 covers 16 residues. CDR1 is LNHDA, CDR2 SQIVND, per germline (reference sequence). V was trimmed by 3 bases and J by 3 bases, leaving 15 bases between them. The CDR3 bases are TGTGCCAGTAGTATCAGCGCAGGGTTATTCAATCAGCCCCAGCATTTT. Its protein is CASSISAGLFNQPQHF.

The chain is built from TRBV27 and TRBJ1-1; D is unresolved. Germline V gene sequence: CDR1 MNHEY, CDR2 SMNVEV (reference sequence). CDR3 size: 11 residues. Trimming removed 11 bases from V and 9 bases from J, with 16 bases in between. DNA of the CDR3: TGTGCCGCGGCCGACCGAGATCAAGCTTTCTTT. Its protein is CAAADRDQAFF.

This chain connects TRBV7-9 to TRBJ1-5; D ambiguous. This CDR3 comprises 18 residues. V was trimmed by 2 bases and J by 0 bases, leaving 17 bases between them. Germline loops: CDR1 SEHNR, CDR2 FQNEAQ (reference sequence). CDR3 nucleotides: TGTGCCAGCAGCTTAAAAGGAGGCTTTAGCCTTAGCAATCAGCCCCAGCATTTT. This encodes CASSLKGGFSLSNQPQHF.

The chain uses TRBV7-2 and TRBJ1-5; TRBD1 is a possible D gene (6 bases). The CDR3 runs to 15 residues. Germline-derived CDR1 and CDR2 are SGHTA and FQGNSA. V lost 3 bases and J 5 bases, leaving 14 bases between the germline ends. CDR3 sequence: CASSLLGGADQPQHF. CDR3 sequence (DNA): TGTGCCAGCAGCTTGCTTGGGGGGGCGGATCAGCCCCAGCATTTT.

This clone was counted between two and nine times. The genes are TRBV27 and TRBJ2-5; TRBD2 matches 10 bases. The V and J ends lost 7 bases and 2 bases, in that order; junction bases with no gene match: 10. CDR1 MNHEY and CDR2 SMNVEV come from the germline V gene (reference sequence). The CDR3 has 16 residues. CDR3 DNA sequence: TGTGCCAGCAATCTAGCGGGAGAGGGGACACAAGAGACCCAGTACTTC. Its protein is CASNLAGEGTQETQYF.

The chain combines TRBV7-9 with TRBJ2-7; TRBD2 is a possible D gene (5 bases). The CDR3 covers 11 residues. The V gene's germline CDR1 is SEHNR and CDR2 FQNEAQ (reference sequence). The V end was cut by 2 bases, the J end by 9 bases, with 8 bases between. CDR3 protein: CASSLFEGQYF. In DNA, the CDR3 is TGTGCCAGCAGCTTATTTGAGGGGCAGTACTTC. The whole variable domain, filled in from reference TRBV7-9 and TRBJ2-7, reads DTGVSQNPRHKITKRGQNVTFRCDPISEHNRLYWYRQTLGQGPEFLTYFQNEAQLEKSRLLSDRFSAERPKGSFSTLEIQRTEQGDSAMYLCASSLFEGQYFGPGTRLTVT.

The chain employs TRBV27 and TRBJ1-5; 8 nucleotides match TRBD1. This CDR3 has 16 amino acids. Looked up from germline, CDR1 is MNHEY and CDR2 is SMNVEV (reference sequence). The V and J ends lost 2 bases and 6 bases, in that order; junction bases with no gene match: 9. The CDR3 spells CASSLQGRGQVQPQHF. Here the CDR3 DNA reads TGTGCCAGCAGTTTACAAGGCAGGGGGCAGGTTCAGCCCCAGCATTTT.

In its sample, this clone was seen a few times. V and J are TRBV25-1 and TRBJ2-3; D is possibly TRBD2 (6 bases). Germline V gives CDR1 MGHDK, CDR2 SYGVNS. Deletions cut 2 bases from V and 1 base from J, with 10 bases between. The CDR3 sequence is 15 residues long. This CDR3 is CASSEAGTGTDTQYF. DNA for the CDR3: TGTGCCAGCAGTGAAGCGGGGACGGGCACAGATACGCAGTATTTT.

This clone was picked up a small number of times. The rearrangement joins TRBV30 to TRBJ1-5, with a possible D match to TRBD1 (6 bases). V was clipped by 7 bases and J by 1 base, with 14 bases between them. This CDR3 is 14 amino acids long. Per the germline V gene, CDR1 is GTSNPN and CDR2 is SVGIG (reference sequence). CDR3 DNA: TGTGCCTCCTCCCCGGGGACAAGCAATCAGCCCCAGCATTTT. Translation: CASSPGTSNQPQHF.

This clone was seen a few times. The rearrangement joins TRBV18 to TRBJ2-4, with D possibly being TRBD1 (6 bases). The CDR3 runs 15 residues. Germline V lookup: CDR1 KGHSH, CDR2 LQKENI. V was clipped by 2 bases and J by 7 bases, with 15 bases between them. CDR3 in DNA: TGTGCCAGCTCACCAAATGCCGCAGGGGAGAACATTCAGTACTTC. It translates to CASSPNAAGENIQYF.

The J gene is TRBJ2-4, the V gene TRBV14; 7 nucleotides align to TRBD2. This CDR3 is 18 amino acids long. CDR1 is SGHDN and CDR2 is FVKESK in the germline V gene. J was trimmed by 7 bases and V by 0 bases; bases with no gene match: 15. For the CDR3, the DNA is TGTGCCAGCAGCCAAGAAGAAGGGAAAGCGGGGCGGGGGAACATTCAGTACTTC. Its protein product is CASSQEEGKAGRGNIQYF.

V usage is TRBV5-1 and J usage is TRBJ1-1; tentatively, D is TRBD1 (5 bases). The CDR3 sequence is 15 residues long. Trimming took 4 bases from V and 7 from J, leaving 20 bases between them. CDR1 is SGHRS, CDR2 YFSETQ, per germline. CDR3 in amino acids: CASSLGGSGEGEAFF. The CDR3 nucleotides read TGCGCCAGCAGCCTGGGGGGGTCCGGGGAGGGTGAAGCTTTCTTT.

This clone was seen a few times. J is TRBJ2-3 and V is TRBV4-3; the D is unclear. Germline CDR1 and CDR2: LGHNA and YSLEER. Deletions cut 0 bases from V and 6 bases from J, with 7 bases between. The CDR3 is 13 residues long. CDR3 sequence reads: CASSQEMRDTQYF. DNA of the CDR3: TGCGCCAGCAGCCAAGAAATGAGGGATACGCAGTATTTT.

The chain joins TRBV5-1 to TRBJ2-7, with 8 bases matching TRBD1. V lost 4 bases to trimming and J lost 4 bases; unmatched junction nucleotides: 7. The CDR3 covers 14 residues. Germline CDR1 and CDR2: SGHRS and YFSETQ. This chain's CDR3 is CASSLGQGGYEQYF. The CDR3 coding sequence is TGCGCCAGCAGCCTCGGACAGGGAGGTTACGAGCAGTACTTC.

This chain links TRBV4-3 with TRBJ1-5; D is possibly TRBD1 (6 bases). The CDR3 totals 15 residues. Trimming removed 4 bases at V and 5 bases at J, with 15 bases between. Germline CDR1 and CDR2: LGHNA and YSLEER. Here the CDR3 DNA reads TGCGCCAGCAGCCGGACCGGGACACCAGATCAGCCCCAGCATTTT. Protein sequence: CASSRTGTPDQPQHF.

This chain joins TRBV19 and TRBJ1-1, with D unresolved. The CDR3 has 13 amino acids. CDR1 and CDR2 (germline): LNHDA, SQIVND (reference sequence). Trimming left V 1 base short and J 6 bases short, with 9 bases between. Here the CDR3 reads CASSIARVPEAFF. CDR3 nucleotide sequence: TGTGCCAGTAGTATAGCGAGGGTCCCTGAAGCTTTCTTT.

The DNA of the CDR3 is TGTGCCAGCAGTCCCGACAGTAGGGAGCTGTTTTTT. Protein product: CASSPDSRELFF. The chain carries TRBV6-5 and TRBJ2-2; possibly TRBD1 for D (5 bases). Trimming pared 5 bases from V and 9 bases from J, leaving 10 bases between. Germline V gives CDR1 MNHEY, CDR2 SVGAGI. The CDR3 consists of 12 residues.

This clone appeared a single time. The same CDR3 is also encoded by other DNA sequences in this sample. The CDR3 protein is CASSRTAATPGPEQYF. The DNA of the CDR3 is TGTGCCAGTAGTAGGACAGCGGCCACACCGGGGCCCGAGCAGTACTTC. The chain combines TRBV19 with TRBJ2-7; a weak D match, TRBD1 (6 bases). The CDR3 totals 16 residues. V shed 4 bases and J shed 6 bases, with 22 bases lying between them. Germline V lookup: CDR1 LNHDA, CDR2 SQIVND (reference sequence).

This clone was seen a single time. The chain employs TRBV6-4 and TRBJ1-2; 10 positions agree with TRBD1. From germline, CDR1 is MRHNA and CDR2 SNTAGT. The CDR3 is 13 residues long. V was clipped by 5 bases and J by 7 bases; unmatched bases: 4. The CDR3: CASSPGQGLGYTF. Here the CDR3 DNA reads TGTGCCAGCAGTCCGGGACAGGGGCTTGGCTACACCTTC.

This CDR3 reads CASSATGGGDEQYF. The CDR3 nucleotides are TGTGCCAGCAGCGCGACAGGGGGAGGCGACGAGCAGTACTTC. V and J are TRBV5-6 and TRBJ2-7, with 9 bases matching TRBD1. This CDR3 has 14 residues. The trim removed 4 bases at V and 5 bases at J, leaving 7 bases unmatched. Germline V gene sequence: CDR1 SGHDT, CDR2 YYEEEE.

Comments on this clone: This likely comes from a read error, as the CDR3 has no conserved phenylalanine or tryptophan at its end. The rearrangement joins TRBV7-8 to TRBJ2-7; 14 nucleotides match TRBD2. After removal of 1 base from V and 6 bases from J, the junction contained 2 bases not matched to a gene. Germline values: CDR1 SGHVS, CDR2 FQNEAQ. This CDR3 has 15 amino acids. CDR3 in amino acids: CASSLVGLAGVEQYS. CDR3 coding DNA: TGTGCCAGCAGCTTAGTGGGACTAGCGGGAGTCGAGCAGTACTCC.

This clone was observed once. The chain carries TRBV19 and TRBJ1-5; TRBD1 might be the D (5 bases). Germline CDR1 reads LNHDA; CDR2 reads SQIVND (reference sequence). CDR3 length: 13 residues. V dropped 5 bases and J dropped 7 bases, with 12 bases sitting between them. DNA of the CDR3: TGTGCCAGTAGTTCCACGGGGGGGCAGCCCCAGCATTTT. Translation gives CASSSTGGQPQHF.

Only a few counts were recorded for this clone. V usage is TRBV10-1 and J usage is TRBJ2-1, with D maybe TRBD2 (5 bases). Germline V gene sequence: CDR1 WNHNN, CDR2 SYGVQD (reference sequence). This CDR3 has 14 residues. The ends were cut back, 8 bases at V and 5 bases at J, with 16 bases in the middle. The CDR3 coding sequence is TGCGCCAGCTCCATGGGAGACAAAGACAATGAGCAGTTCTTC. The encoded protein is CASSMGDKDNEQFF.

This chain links TRBV2 with TRBJ2-3; 12 bases map to TRBD2. The germline gives CDR1 SNHLY, CDR2 FYNNEI. The length of the CDR3 is 17 residues. V shed 4 bases and J 3 bases; nucleotides not matched to a gene: 8. In DNA, the CDR3 is TGTGCCAGCAGTGTCCTAGCGGGAGGGCCATCGACAGATACGCAGTATTTT. This encodes CASSVLAGGPSTDTQYF.

This clone was counted a few times. The genes are TRBV7-9 and TRBJ2-1; D call uncertain. This CDR3 has 13 amino acids. Germline CDR1 and CDR2: SEHNR and FQNEAQ (reference sequence). Trimming left V 5 bases short and J 6 bases short, with 11 bases between. CDR3 DNA sequence: TGTGCCAGCAGCCCTACCAGGCGCAATGAGCAGTTCTTC. The encoded protein is CASSPTRRNEQFF.

The rearrangement joins TRBV28 to TRBJ2-7; 9 bases are a match to TRBD2. Unmatched junction bases numbered 10, after V lost 8 bases and J lost 2 bases. Germline CDR1 MDHEN, CDR2 SYDVKM. There are 15 residues in the CDR3. DNA for the CDR3: TGTGCCAGCGGACCACAGACTAGCGGAGCCTACGAGCAGTACTTC. It yields the protein CASGPQTSGAYEQYF.

The table lists this clone with a count of one. Because the CDR3's place on the DNA is in doubt, the DNA is left out and the CDR3 is given as listed by TCRdb. The rearrangement joins TRBV6-1 to TRBJ1-5; the table gives TRBD1 as D, unverified against the DNA. In germline, CDR1 is MNHNS, CDR2 SASEGT. The CDR3 contains 13 residues when both ends are counted. CDR3 region: CASSEVGTGTGGF.

The J gene is TRBJ2-5, the V gene TRBV7-8, with TRBD1 matching over 7 bases. The junction had 14 bases not matched to a gene; V was cut back by 5 bases and J by 5 bases. Germline values: CDR1 SGHVS, CDR2 FQNEAQ. CDR3 length: 16 amino acids. CDR3 nucleotide sequence: TGTGCCAGCAGCCCAGAGCGACAGGGCACGGCGGAGACCCAGTACTTC. As protein: CASSPERQGTAETQYF.

This clone was counted between two and nine times. The chain is built from TRBV10-3 and TRBJ2-7; TRBD1 matches 7 bases. The V and J ends lost 0 bases and 12 bases, in that order; junction bases with no gene match: 11. The CDR3 is made up of 14 amino acids. From germline, CDR1 is ENHRY and CDR2 SYGVKD. The CDR3 spells CAISESKTGYVVYF. The CDR3 DNA sequence: TGTGCCATCAGTGAGTCGAAGACAGGGTATGTGGTGTACTTC.

This clone was seen once. Within the sample, other DNA sequences also encode this same CDR3. The rearrangement joins TRBV6-4 to TRBJ1-1; 7 nucleotides line up with TRBD1. The germline gives CDR1 MRHNA, CDR2 SNTAGT. The CDR3 consists of 14 residues. J gave up 1 base and V 3 bases, and 2 bases lay outside the gene matches. The CDR3 region is CASSDGTENTEAFF. The CDR3 nucleotides are TGTGCCAGCAGTGATGGGACAGAGAACACTGAAGCTTTCTTT.

This chain links TRBV5-1 with TRBJ2-3; no firm D call. CDR1 and CDR2 from the germline V gene are SGHRS and YFSETQ. V lost 4 bases to trimming and J lost 0 bases, with 9 bases between them. This CDR3 has 14 residues. The CDR3 coding sequence is TGCGCCAGCAGCCCCCCCTCTAGCACAGATACGCAGTATTTT. Its translation is CASSPPSSTDTQYF.